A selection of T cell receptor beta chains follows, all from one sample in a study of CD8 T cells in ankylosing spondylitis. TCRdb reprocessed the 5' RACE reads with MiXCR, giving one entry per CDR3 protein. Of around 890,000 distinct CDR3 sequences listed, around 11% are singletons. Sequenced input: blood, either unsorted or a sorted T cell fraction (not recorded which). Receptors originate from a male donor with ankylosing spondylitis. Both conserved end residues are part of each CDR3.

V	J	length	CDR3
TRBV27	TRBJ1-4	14	CASSLQGMAEKLFF
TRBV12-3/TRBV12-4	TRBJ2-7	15	CASSPGGFRSYEQYF
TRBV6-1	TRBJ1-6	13	CASSLDSQVPLHF
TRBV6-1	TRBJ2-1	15	CASRRTSARYNEQFF
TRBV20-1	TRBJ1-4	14	CSARETNTNEKLFF
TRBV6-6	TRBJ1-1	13	CASIAPMNTEAFF
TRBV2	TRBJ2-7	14	CASRSSRQGREQYF
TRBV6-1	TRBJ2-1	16	CASSTKAPSSYNEQFF
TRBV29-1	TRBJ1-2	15	CSVPFGGSLFSGYTF
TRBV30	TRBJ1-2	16	CAWSPGGQRDNYGYTF
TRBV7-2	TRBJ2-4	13	CASSWQGGDIQYF
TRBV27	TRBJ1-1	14	CASSLARDGAEAFF
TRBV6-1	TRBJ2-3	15	CASSPPKGSTDTQYF
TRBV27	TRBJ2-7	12	CISGGSSYEQYF
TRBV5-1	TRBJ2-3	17	CASSLGLGQGAGDTQYF
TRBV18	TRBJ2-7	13	CASSLQGLKEQYF
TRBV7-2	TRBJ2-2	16	CASSGWTGANTGELFF
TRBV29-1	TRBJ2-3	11	CSVVYTDTQYF
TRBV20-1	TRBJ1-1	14	CSARGDSLNTEAFF
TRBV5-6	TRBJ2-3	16	CASSLAASRSTDTQYF
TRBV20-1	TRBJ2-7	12	CSAPTPGYEQYF
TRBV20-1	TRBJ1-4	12	CSASRGREKLFF
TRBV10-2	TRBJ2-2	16	CASSRDRRSNTGELFF
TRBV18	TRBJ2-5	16	CASSLLYSREDETQYF
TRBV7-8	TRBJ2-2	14	CASSSQGVDGELFF
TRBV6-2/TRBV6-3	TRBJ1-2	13	CASTARGSDGYTF
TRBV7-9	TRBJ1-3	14	CASTSPRAGNTIYF
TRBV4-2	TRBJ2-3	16	CASSLSRGLPADTQYF
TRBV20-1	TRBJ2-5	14	CSARSAGELETQYF
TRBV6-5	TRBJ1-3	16	CASSYVGPSSGNTIYF
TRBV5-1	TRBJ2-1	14	CASSLVLAGMEQFF
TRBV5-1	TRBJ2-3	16	CASSLAPSVRADTQYF
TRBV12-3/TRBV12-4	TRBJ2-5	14	CASRVAGGGETQYF
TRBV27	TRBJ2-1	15	CASSPGQLIYNEQFF
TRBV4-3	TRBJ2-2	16	CASSPLAGPNTGELFF
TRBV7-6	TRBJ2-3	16	CASSTKPLAGEHTQYF
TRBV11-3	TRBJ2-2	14	CASSRGSNTGELFF
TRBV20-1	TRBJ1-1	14	CSASRDPPPAEAFF
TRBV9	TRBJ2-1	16	CASSVRGTGGFSEQFF
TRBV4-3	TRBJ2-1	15	CASSRDYQGYNEQFF
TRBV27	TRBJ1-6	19	CASSFIRGYRESYNSPLHF
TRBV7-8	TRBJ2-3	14	CASSPEAGGGTQYF
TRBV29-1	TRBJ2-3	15	CSVRDRGLRTDTQYF
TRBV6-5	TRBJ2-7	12	CASATGRGEQYF
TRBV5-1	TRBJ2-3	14	CASSLRGDTDTQYF
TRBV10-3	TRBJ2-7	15	CAISETLAGSYEQYF
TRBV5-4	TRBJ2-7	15	CASSLGSPTPYEQYF
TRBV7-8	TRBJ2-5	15	CASVRGRRFQETQYF
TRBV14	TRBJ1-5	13	CASSRDTDQPQHF
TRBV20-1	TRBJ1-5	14	CSARGGTDNQPQHF
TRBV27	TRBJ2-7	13	CASSLTRQGRLSF
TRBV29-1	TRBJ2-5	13	CSVGTSGTETQYF
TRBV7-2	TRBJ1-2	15	CASSPQTDRGRGYTF
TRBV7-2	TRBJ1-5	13	CARSPGFGQPQHF